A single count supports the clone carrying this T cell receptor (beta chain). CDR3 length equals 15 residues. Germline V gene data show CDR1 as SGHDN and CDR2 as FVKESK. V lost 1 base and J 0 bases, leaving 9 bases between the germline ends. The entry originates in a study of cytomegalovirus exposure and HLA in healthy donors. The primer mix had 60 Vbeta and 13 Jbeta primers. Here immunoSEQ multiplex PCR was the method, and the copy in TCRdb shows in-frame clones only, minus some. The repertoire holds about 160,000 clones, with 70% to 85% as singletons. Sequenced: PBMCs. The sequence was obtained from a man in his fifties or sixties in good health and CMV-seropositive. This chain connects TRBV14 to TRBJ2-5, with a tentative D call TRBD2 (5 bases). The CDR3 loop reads CASSQGELYQETQYF. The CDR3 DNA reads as TGTGCCAGCAGCCAAGGGGAGCTCTACCAAGAGACCCAGTACTTC.